One sample yielded the 27 T cell receptor beta chains listed below, sequenced in a study of Ad26.COV2.S vaccination and SARS-CoV-2 variants (dated by TCRdb to about 2021). The library was generated by the immunoSEQ multiplex PCR assay. Sourced from immuneACCESS, this table was stored by TCRdb with only in-frame sequences that have V and J called. A share of the clones is absent; for the studies checked, an unresolved V gene accounts for under half, and the remainder has no known explanation. The sample data list some 640,000 clones, and 89% of these were observed just once. Around 1.5% of the sample belongs to the ten largest clones. Explained via the paper, the treatment or condition label denotes: approximately 18 received Ad26.COV2.S at low or high dose, single or two shots; 5 received placebo; per-sample allocation not given. For vaccine and placebo recipients, repertoires were sequenced using samples collected on day 63 after the first injection.

Specimen: peripheral blood, collected in a trial of Ad26.COV2.S vaccine versus placebo. The receptors derive from a person between 18 and 65 years old who received the Ad26.COV2.S COVID-19 vaccine or a placebo.

The chain is built from TRBV11-2 and TRBJ1-1; 7 bases are shared with TRBD1. V was clipped by 5 bases and J by 2 bases; unmatched bases: 5. Per the germline V gene, CDR1 is SGHAT and CDR2 is FQNNGV. The CDR3 is 14 residues long. The CDR3 protein is CASSPGDSNTEAFF. The CDR3 nucleotides read TGTGCCAGCAGCCCAGGGGACAGTAACACTGAAGCTTTCTTT.

The chain uses TRBV7-9 and TRBJ2-2; 9 bases are a match to TRBD2. Trimming at V came to 6 bases and at J to 3 bases, leaving 5 bases not matched to a gene. Germline assignment: CDR1 SEHNR and CDR2 FQNEAQ (reference sequence). This CDR3 is built from 15 residues. CDR3 in DNA: TGTGCCAGCAGGATTAGCGGGAGTTACACCGGGGAGCTGTTTTTT. It encodes CASRISGSYTGELFF.

This chain connects TRBV15 to TRBJ2-7; 11 bases agree with TRBD2. J gave up 0 bases and V 0 bases, and 4 bases lay outside the gene matches. Germline V gene sequence: CDR1 LNHNV, CDR2 YYDKDF (reference sequence). This CDR3 contains 17 residues. The CDR3 nucleotides read TGTGCCACCAGCAGAGACCCGACTAGCGGGAACTCCTACGAGCAGTACTTC. It is translated as CATSRDPTSGNSYEQYF. Full variable domain (missing parts from reference TRBV15 and TRBJ2-7): DAMVIQNPRYQVTQFGKPVTLSCSQTLNHNVMYWYQQKSSQAPKLLFHYYDKDFNNEADTPDNFQSRRPNTSFCFLDIRSPGLGDTAMYLCATSRDPTSGNSYEQYFGPGTRLTVT.

The gene calls are TRBV19 and TRBJ2-3; TRBD2 matches at 15 bases. Germline CDR1 reads LNHDA; CDR2 reads SQIVND (reference sequence). Losses at the gene ends were 3 bases for V and 0 bases for J; bases not matched to a gene: 7. This CDR3 is built from 19 residues. The CDR3 DNA sequence: TGTGCCAGTAGTATGACCCCGGGACTAGCGGGAGGAAGCACAGATACGCAGTATTTT. It encodes CASSMTPGLAGGSTDTQYF.

The chain employs TRBV29-1 and TRBJ1-2; tentative D call: TRBD1 (5 bases). This CDR3 region has 13 residues. CDR1 is SQVTM and CDR2 is ANQGSEA in the germline V gene. V lost 8 bases and J 2 bases, leaving 15 bases between the germline ends. For the CDR3, the DNA is TGCAGCTACGAGAGGACACTGAACTATGGCTACACCTTC. Encoded protein: CSYERTLNYGYTF.

The rearrangement uses TRBV3-1 (or the pseudogene TRBV3-2) and TRBJ2-5, with TRBD1 identical over 11 bases. CDR3 size: 14 residues. CDR1 LGHDT and CDR2 YNNKEL come from the germline V gene (reference sequence). With 4 bases clipped from V and 5 bases from J, the junction kept 3 bases outside the gene matches. The CDR3 here is CASSLDRGQETQYF. The CDR3 nucleotides read TGTGCCAGCAGCCTGGACAGGGGGCAGGAGACCCAGTACTTC.

The chain is built from TRBV7-8 and TRBJ1-1; D might be TRBD1 (5 bases). Germline V lookup: CDR1 SGHVS, CDR2 FQNEAQ. Trimming removed 1 base from V and 0 bases from J, with 9 bases in between. The CDR3 consists of 15 residues. For the CDR3, the DNA is TGTGCCAGCAGCTTAGGGGGGTTCATGAACACTGAAGCTTTCTTT. Translated: CASSLGGFMNTEAFF.

The V call is TRBV21-1, the J call TRBJ2-7; TRBD1 is the table's D call and was not checked against the DNA. TRBV21-1 is termed a pseudogene. CDR3 length: 14 amino acids. CDR3 residues: CASSRTDRSYEQYF. CDR3 DNA sequence: TGTGCCAGCAGTAGGACAGACCGCTCCTACGAGCAGTACTTC.

The chain employs TRBV3-1 (or the pseudogene TRBV3-2) and TRBJ2-7; TRBD2 matches 10 bases. The germline gives CDR1 LGHDT, CDR2 YNNKEL (reference sequence). J lost 3 bases, V lost 4 bases, and 6 bases had no gene match. This CDR3 contains 15 residues. The CDR3 is CASSPSGSPNYEQYF. DNA for the CDR3: TGTGCCAGCAGCCCTAGCGGGAGCCCTAACTACGAGCAGTACTTC.

The genes are TRBV4-2 and TRBJ2-1; 8 bases line up with TRBD2. After removal of 7 bases from V and 4 bases from J, the junction contained 6 bases not matched to a gene. The germline CDR1 and CDR2 sequences are LGHNA and YNFKEQ. CDR3 size: 14 residues. CDR3 DNA sequence: TGTGCCAGCAACTTAGGCGGGGGGTACAATGAGCAGTTCTTC. Translation gives CASNLGGGYNEQFF.

The CDR3 spells CASSPGTGLYEQYF. The CDR3 DNA sequence: TGTGCCAGTAGCCCCGGGACAGGGTTGTACGAGCAGTACTTC. The chain links TRBV19 to TRBJ2-7; 9 nucleotides line up with TRBD1. CDR1 is LNHDA, CDR2 SQIVND, per germline (reference sequence). The CDR3 is made up of 14 amino acids. Trimming took 6 bases from V and 4 from J; bases not matched to a gene: 7.

The chain employs TRBV29-1 and TRBJ2-2; D possibly corresponds to TRBD2 (5 bases). Per the germline V gene, CDR1 is SQVTM and CDR2 is ANQGSEA. The CDR3 consists of 13 residues. V lost 6 bases and J lost 4, with 12 bases in between. The CDR3 DNA sequence: TGCAGCGTCGCCGAACTAGGCACCGGGGAGCTGTTTTTT. Protein sequence: CSVAELGTGELFF.

This clone was detected only once. The CDR3 bases are TGTGCCAGCAGTTACGCCTCCGGGACAGAGAACACTGAAGCTTTCTTT. It translates to CASSYASGTENTEAFF. V gene TRBV6-2 or TRBV6-3 combines with J gene TRBJ1-1; 7 positions match TRBD1. The V and J ends lost 2 bases and 1 base, in that order; junction bases with no gene match: 7. Germline CDR1 MNHEY, CDR2 SVGEGT. The CDR3 covers 16 residues.

J is TRBJ2-3 and V is TRBV20-1, with D unclear. There are 11 residues in the CDR3. Trimming left V 6 bases short and J 5 bases short, with 9 bases between. Germline-derived CDR1 and CDR2 are DFQATT and SNEGSKA (reference sequence). The CDR3 DNA reads TGCAGTGCCCGCACCGGAGATACGCAGTATTTT. Its protein product is CSARTGDTQYF.

With respect to this clone: A clone one base away is much larger, so this may be a read error. The chain joins TRBV6-2 or TRBV6-3 to TRBJ2-2, with no clear D. This CDR3 is 12 amino acids long. The germline V and J ends were trimmed by 0 bases and 7 bases, with 3 bases remaining between them. Germline CDR1 MNHEY, CDR2 SVGEGT. The DNA for the CDR3 is TGTGCCAGCAGTTACTCTGGCGGGGAGCTGTTTTTT. Protein sequence: CASSYSGGELFF.

The CDR3 bases are TGTGCCAGCAGTTCCCGGGGAGCGGGAGAGTACGAGCAGTACTTC. It specifies CASSSRGAGEYEQYF. The chain has TRBV6-6 and TRBJ2-7; the match to TRBD2 covers 8 bases. Losses at the gene ends were 4 bases for V and 4 bases for J; bases not matched to a gene: 9. The CDR3 sequence is 15 residues long. Looked up from germline, CDR1 is MNHNY and CDR2 is SVGAGI (reference sequence).

The chain employs TRBV19 and TRBJ2-7; weak D call: TRBD1 (6 bases). The CDR3 length is 15 residues. The V gene's germline CDR1 is LNHDA and CDR2 SQIVND (reference sequence). V lost 5 bases to trimming and J lost 2 bases, with 16 bases between them. The CDR3 loop reads CASSYRATETYEQYF. CDR3 in DNA: TGTGCCAGTAGTTACAGGGCCACAGAGACCTACGAGCAGTACTTC.

The chain is built from TRBV24-1 and TRBJ2-3; D might be TRBD2 (6 bases). Per the germline V gene, CDR1 is KGHDR and CDR2 is SFDVKD. The CDR3 runs 16 residues. Trimming cost V 1 base and J 6 bases, with 16 bases left between them. CDR3 region: CATSDFVGSTVDTQYF. As DNA, the CDR3 is TGTGCCACCAGTGATTTCGTCGGGAGTACCGTTGATACGCAGTATTTT.

The sample holds a few counts of this clone. The rearrangement links TRBV10-2 to TRBJ2-3; 10 positions match TRBD2. This CDR3 spans 15 amino acids. Germline CDR1 and CDR2: WSHSY and SAAADI. The trim removed 6 bases at V and 5 bases at J, leaving 8 bases unmatched. CDR3 nucleotides: TGCGCCAGCAGCTCTAGCGGGAGCGTCATAGATACGCAGTATTTT. Protein sequence: CASSSSGSVIDTQYF.

The chain is built from TRBV7-2 and TRBJ1-6; the D gene is possibly TRBD1 (5 bases). The V gene lost 3 bases and the J gene lost 0 bases, with 15 bases spanning the gap. Germline V gene sequence: CDR1 SGHTA, CDR2 FQGNSA. CDR3 length equals 18 residues. CDR3 region: CASSLLGNRSSYNSPLHF. The CDR3 region has the DNA TGTGCCAGCAGCTTGTTGGGGAACAGGAGCTCCTATAATTCACCCCTCCACTTT.

This chain links TRBV10-1 with TRBJ2-2, with D perhaps matching TRBD2 (7 bases). Trimming cost V 7 bases and J 6 bases, with 15 bases left between them. The CDR3 loop spans 14 amino acids. The germline V gene has CDR1 WNHNN and CDR2 SYGVQD (reference sequence). The CDR3 DNA is TGCGCCAGCACTGCGGGGGCGCCCGCCGGGGAGCTGTTTTTT. Translation: CASTAGAPAGELFF.

The chain recombines TRBV27 with TRBJ2-1, with D perhaps matching TRBD1 (7 bases). The CDR3 spans 17 residues. Per germline, CDR1 MNHEY and CDR2 SMNVEV (reference sequence). Trimming took off 8 bases at V and 0 bases at J, with 20 bases between the two ends. The CDR3 DNA reads as TGTGCCAGCCTTCCCAGGGGGGTACTGAGCTCCTACAATGAGCAGTTCTTC. It specifies CASLPRGVLSSYNEQFF.

V usage is TRBV24-1 and J usage is TRBJ2-3, with 7 bases lining up with TRBD2. Germline values: CDR1 KGHDR, CDR2 SFDVKD. Trimming at V came to 4 bases and at J to 0 bases, leaving 6 bases not matched to a gene. The CDR3 runs to 16 residues. The CDR3 sequence: CATSDPSGSSTDTQYF. The DNA of the CDR3 is TGTGCCACCAGTGACCCTAGCGGTTCTAGCACAGATACGCAGTATTTT.

The rearrangement uses TRBV5-5 and TRBJ1-4; D may be TRBD1 (5 bases). CDR1 and CDR2 from the germline V gene are SGHKS and YYEKEE (reference sequence). Trimming stripped 4 bases from V and 6 bases from J, with 13 bases between. The CDR3 extends over 14 amino acids. CDR3 nucleotide sequence: TGTGCCAGCAGCCTCGGGGGGACCTATGAAAAACTGTTTTTT. This codes for CASSLGGTYEKLFF. Supplemented by reference TRBV5-5 and TRBJ1-4, the full variable domain reads DAGVTQSPTHLIKTRGQQVTLRCSPISGHKSVSWYQQVLGQGPQFIFQYYEKEERGRGNFPDRFSARQFPNYSSELNVNALLLGDSALYLCASSLGGTYEKLFFGSGTQLSVL.

In the case of this clone: This specimen includes other DNA sequences encoding the same CDR3. This chain links TRBV7-2 with TRBJ2-5, with D possibly being TRBD1 or TRBD2 (5 bases each). The CDR3 runs to 13 residues. V gave up 0 bases and J gave up 4 bases, with 6 bases separating them. The germline V gene encodes CDR1 SGHTA and CDR2 FQGNSA. Here the CDR3 DNA reads TGTGCCAGCAGCTTAGCGAGGGGAGAGACCCAGTACTTC. This gives the protein CASSLARGETQYF.

The chain has TRBV24-1 and TRBJ2-4; 7 bases are a match to TRBD2. In germline, CDR1 is KGHDR, CDR2 SFDVKD. Germline trimming cut 3 bases from V and 4 bases from J; bases unmatched to any gene: 8. This CDR3 is built from 16 residues. The CDR3 is CATSDPAGEGKNIQYF. For the CDR3, the DNA is TGTGCCACCAGTGATCCCGCGGGGGAGGGTAAAAACATTCAGTACTTC.

The V call is TRBV29-1, the J call TRBJ1-1, with D possibly TRBD1 on 5 matching bases. V lost 0 bases, J lost 1 base, and 6 bases lay in between. Germline CDR1 reads SQVTM; CDR2 reads ANQGSEA. The CDR3 has 13 amino acids. The CDR3 here is CSVEDRENTEAFF. CDR3 nucleotides: TGCAGCGTTGAAGACAGGGAGAACACTGAAGCTTTCTTT.